This T cell receptor beta chain emerged from a study of blood T cell repertoires in COVID-19. Data came from immunoSEQ multiplex PCR; TCRdb stores just in-frame clones and leaves some out. The sample has around 53,000 clones, 77% seen once. The V gene's germline CDR1 is LNHDA and CDR2 SQIVND (reference sequence). The CDR3 extends over 14 amino acids. The V gene lost 7 bases and the J gene lost 2 bases, with 12 bases spanning the gap. The sequenced sample was peripheral blood. The clonotype comes from an older man with active or convalescent COVID-19. The rearrangement uses TRBV19 and TRBJ1-3, with a weak D call TRBD1 (5 bases). The CDR3 reads CASIRGATGNTIYF. In DNA, the CDR3 is TGTGCCAGTATAAGGGGTGCAACTGGAAACACCATATATTTT.